Listed below are T cell receptor beta chains from one sample, sequenced in a study of T cell responses to AZD1222 COVID-19 vaccine. The repertoire was sequenced with immunoSEQ multiplex PCR; TCRdb's copy has only in-frame clones and lacks some. There are 210,000 or so clones in the sample; under 95% occur only once, and 0.9% to 1.1% lies in the top ten. This specimen was peripheral blood, taken on day 0 of MenACWY control vaccination. These receptors came from an adult in good health. The CDR3 runs from the conserved cysteine through the conserved F or W. The D gene is left open where the match is weak. Where a row states a size, it is once, few, many or the class of an expanded clone; other rows omit it.

14 TRBJ1-2 NA TRBV7-2 NA CASSPRTGTYGYTF TGTGCCAGCAGCCCCCGCACAGGGACATATGGCTACACCTTC
13 TRBJ1-4 NA TRBV3-1/TRBV3-2 NA CATSSFGGEKLFF TGTGCCACCTCCTCCTTCGGAGGTGAAAAACTGTTTTTT
19 TRBJ1-3 NA TRBV3-1/TRBV3-2 NA CASSQGDLFRGGSGNTIYF TGTGCCAGCAGCCAAGGGGACCTATTCCGGGGTGGATCAGGAAACACCATATATTTT
13 TRBJ1-5 NA TRBV30 NA CAWSVSGLQPQHF TGTGCCTGGAGTGTATCAGGGCTTCAGCCCCAGCATTTT
15 TRBJ2-4 TRBD2 TRBV15 NA CATSSGTGGKNIQYF TGTGCCACCAGCAGCGGCACGGGGGGCAAAAACATTCAGTACTTC
15 TRBJ2-2 NA TRBV7-2 once CASSLGGANTGELFF TGTGCCAGCAGCTTAGGCGGCGCGAACACCGGGGAGCTGTTTTTT
15 TRBJ1-1 NA TRBV3-1/TRBV3-2 NA CASSQLRVSGTEAFF TGTGCCAGCAGCCAACTCAGGGTATCGGGCACTGAAGCTTTCTTT
15 TRBJ2-5 NA TRBV11-3 NA CASSQTAQGRETQYF TGTGCCAGCAGCCAAACCGCCCAGGGCCGGGAGACCCAGTACTTC
14 TRBJ1-3 NA TRBV5-1 NA CASSLGTSGNTIYF TGCGCCAGCAGCTTAGGTACCTCTGGAAACACCATATATTTT
15 TRBJ2-1 TRBD1 TRBV3-1/TRBV3-2 NA CASSQVRTGANEQFF TGTGCCAGCAGCCAAGTAAGGACAGGGGCAAATGAGCAGTTCTTC
13 TRBJ2-5 NA TRBV7-9 NA CASSWYGSETQYF TGTGCCAGCAGCTGGTACGGCTCGGAGACCCAGTACTTC
15 TRBJ2-7 NA TRBV27 NA CASRKQGGMTYEQYF TGTGCCAGCAGGAAACAGGGAGGGATGACCTACGAGCAGTACTTC
16 TRBJ1-2 TRBD1 TRBV18 NA CANSPGIGQGKYGYTF TGTGCCAACTCCCCCGGAATTGGACAGGGGAAATATGGCTACACCTTC
14 TRBJ2-4 NA TRBV28 NA CASSLPPGSNIQYF TGTGCCAGCAGTTTACCCCCAGGTTCGAACATTCAGTACTTC
15 TRBJ1-2 NA TRBV21-1 NA CASRNPRVSDYGYTF TGTGCCAGCAGAAACCCCAGGGTAAGTGACTATGGCTACACCTTC
15 TRBJ1-4 TRBD1 TRBV7-8 NA CASSLGTGSNEKLFF TGTGCCAGCAGCTTAGGGACAGGGTCAAATGAAAAACTGTTTTTT
14 TRBJ1-5 NA TRBV19 NA CASRGTPGNQPQHF TGTGCCAGTAGGGGGACACCGGGCAATCAGCCCCAGCATTTT
17 TRBJ1-5 TRBD1 TRBV4-2 NA CASSQEGGQGSSQPQHF TGTGCCAGCAGCCAAGAAGGGGGACAGGGGTCGAGTCAGCCCCAGCATTTT
13 TRBJ2-5 NA TRBV19 NA CASSIRFQETQYF TGTGCCAGTAGTATTAGGTTCCAAGAGACCCAGTACTTC
14 TRBJ2-5 TRBD1 TRBV7-2 NA CASSARDRGQTQYF TGTGCCAGCAGCGCCCGGGACAGAGGACAGACCCAGTACTTC
16 TRBJ1-1 NA TRBV5-1 few CASSFGLGRGDTEAFF TGCGCCAGCAGCTTTGGGTTGGGGCGGGGGGACACTGAAGCTTTCTTT
17 TRBJ1-1 TRBD1 TRBV30 NA CAWTPKGQARMNTEAFF TGTGCCTGGACCCCAAAGGGACAGGCCCGCATGAACACTGAAGCTTTCTTT
16 TRBJ2-5 TRBD2 TRBV11-2 NA CASSLGLAGGPETQYF TGTGCCAGCAGCTTAGGCCTAGCGGGGGGGCCGGAGACCCAGTACTTC
14 TRBJ2-1 TRBD1 TRBV28 NA CASSTTGSYNEQFF TGTGCCAGCAGTACGACAGGGTCCTACAATGAGCAGTTCTTC
14 TRBJ2-1 TRBD1 TRBV7-2 NA CASSQETGSYEQFF TGTGCCAGCAGCCAAGAGACAGGGAGCTATGAGCAGTTCTTC
12 TRBJ1-1 TRBD1 TRBV19 NA CASRFRDSEAFF TGTGCCAGCCGATTCCGGGACAGTGAAGCTTTCTTT
17 TRBJ2-3 NA TRBV2 NA CASSERGRVQGTDTQYF TGTGCCAGCAGTGAACGGGGACGGGTCCAAGGCACAGATACGCAGTATTTT
18 TRBJ2-2 NA TRBV6-2/TRBV6-3 NA CASSYSNWETANTGELFF TGTGCCAGCAGTTACTCGAACTGGGAGACAGCGAACACCGGGGAGCTGTTTTTT
15 TRBJ1-5 NA TRBV6-1 NA CASSEAGGSNQPQHF TGTGCCAGCAGTGAAGCGGGGGGAAGCAATCAGCCCCAGCATTTT
13 TRBJ1-1 NA TRBV2 NA CASSGGRNTEAFF TGTGCCAGCAGTGGAGGGAGGAACACTGAAGCTTTCTTT
15 TRBJ2-1 TRBD2 TRBV7-9 NA CASSFTLAGANEQFF TGTGCCAGCAGCTTCACCCTAGCGGGGGCCAATGAGCAGTTCTTC
14 TRBJ1-1 NA TRBV6-6 NA CASSYNTRSTEAFF TGTGCCAGCAGTTACAATACACGGAGCACTGAAGCTTTCTTT
16 TRBJ2-1 NA TRBV24-1 NA CATSDRAGTRPNEQFF TGTGCCACCAGTGATAGAGCCGGGACGCGTCCGAATGAGCAGTTCTTC
14 TRBJ1-4 NA TRBV5-1 once CASSLSRGNEKLFF TGCGCCAGCAGCTTGAGTCGGGGGAATGAAAAACTGTTTTTT
15 TRBJ1-2 NA TRBV7-8 few CASSRSGGRLIGYTF TGTGCCAGCAGCCGGAGCGGGGGGCGCTTGATTGGCTACACCTTC
13 TRBJ2-1 TRBD1 TRBV7-2 NA CASSTTGVNEQFF TGTGCCAGCAGCACGACAGGGGTCAATGAGCAGTTCTTC
16 TRBJ1-3 NA TRBV19 NA CASINRRGRSGNTIYF TGTGCCAGTATCAATCGACGGGGTCGGTCTGGAAACACCATATATTTT
15 TRBJ1-4 NA TRBV14 NA CASSSFNLFNEKLFF TGTGCCAGCAGCTCCTTCAATCTCTTTAATGAAAAACTGTTTTTT
14 TRBJ2-5 TRBD1 TRBV3-1/TRBV3-2 NA CASSKTGGRETQYF TGTGCCAGCAGCAAAACAGGGGGCAGAGAGACCCAGTACTTC
15 TRBJ2-2 TRBD2 TRBV24-1 NA CATSEAGGRGGELFF TGTGCCACCAGTGAAGCGGGGGGGCGTGGCGGGGAGCTGTTTTTT
12 TRBJ1-2 NA TRBV5-6 NA CASSPVGYGYTF TGTGCCAGCAGCCCGGTGGGCTATGGCTACACCTTC
13 TRBJ2-7 NA TRBV2 NA CASSEGAAYEQYF TGTGCCAGCAGTGAGGGTGCGGCTTACGAGCAGTACTTC
14 TRBJ1-1 NA TRBV5-1 NA CASSFAGANTEAFF TGCGCCAGCAGCTTCGCAGGGGCGAACACTGAAGCTTTCTTT
15 TRBJ1-6 NA TRBV7-2 NA CASSLGSQSNSPLHF TGTGCCAGCAGCTTAGGTTCCCAGTCTAATTCACCCCTCCACTTT
13 TRBJ2-3 NA TRBV6-5 NA CASSWQEGDTQYF TGTGCCAGCAGTTGGCAGGAGGGAGATACGCAGTATTTT
13 TRBJ1-5 NA TRBV30 NA CAWSGQGSQPQHF TGTGCCTGGAGTGGGCAGGGAAGCCAGCCCCAGCATTTT
14 TRBJ1-1 TRBD1 TRBV3-1/TRBV3-2 NA CASSPDRVNTEAFF TGTGCCAGCAGCCCTGACAGGGTGAACACTGAAGCTTTCTTT
16 TRBJ2-7 NA TRBV19 few CASSIGGIVPTYEQYF TGTGCCAGTAGTATTGGCGGAATAGTCCCAACCTACGAGCAGTACTTC
16 TRBJ2-3 TRBD2 TRBV7-9 few CASSSGTSGGTDTQYF TGTGCCAGCAGCTCAGGGACTAGCGGGGGCACAGATACGCAGTATTTT
14 TRBJ1-5 NA TRBV20-1 few CSASPGNSNQPQHF TGCAGTGCTAGTCCCGGGAATAGCAATCAGCCCCAGCATTTT
11 TRBJ2-7 NA TRBV7-9 NA CASSPNYEQYF TGTGCCAGCAGCCCTAACTACGAGCAGTACTTC
14 TRBJ1-1 NA TRBV19 NA CASSGGFWNTEAFF TGTGCCAGTAGCGGAGGCTTCTGGAACACTGAAGCTTTCTTT
15 TRBJ1-1 NA TRBV5-4 NA CASSSQLGRSTEAFF TGTGCCAGCAGCTCCCAGCTGGGTAGGAGCACTGAAGCTTTCTTT
13 TRBJ1-3 NA TRBV2 NA CASSRDAGNTIYF TGTGCCAGCAGCAGGGACGCTGGAAACACCATATATTTT